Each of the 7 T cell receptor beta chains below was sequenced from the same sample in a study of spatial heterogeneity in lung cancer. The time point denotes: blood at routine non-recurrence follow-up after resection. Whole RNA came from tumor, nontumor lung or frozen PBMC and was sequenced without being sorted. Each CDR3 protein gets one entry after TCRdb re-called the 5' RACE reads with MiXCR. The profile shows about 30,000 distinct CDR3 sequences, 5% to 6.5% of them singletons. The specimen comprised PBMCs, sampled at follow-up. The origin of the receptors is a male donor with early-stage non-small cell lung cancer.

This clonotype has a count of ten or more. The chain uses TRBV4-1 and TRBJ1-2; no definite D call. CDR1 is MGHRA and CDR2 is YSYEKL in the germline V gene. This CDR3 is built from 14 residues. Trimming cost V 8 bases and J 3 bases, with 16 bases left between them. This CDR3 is CASCGGPPDYGYTF. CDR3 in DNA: TGCGCCAGCTGCGGAGGACCGCCAGACTATGGCTACACCTTC.

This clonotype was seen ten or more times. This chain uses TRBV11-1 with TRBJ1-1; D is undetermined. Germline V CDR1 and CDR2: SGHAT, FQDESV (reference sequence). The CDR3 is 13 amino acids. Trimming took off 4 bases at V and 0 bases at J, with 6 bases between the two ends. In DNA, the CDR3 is TGTGCCAGCAGCTCCACATTGAACACTGAAGCTTTCTTT. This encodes CASSSTLNTEAFF.

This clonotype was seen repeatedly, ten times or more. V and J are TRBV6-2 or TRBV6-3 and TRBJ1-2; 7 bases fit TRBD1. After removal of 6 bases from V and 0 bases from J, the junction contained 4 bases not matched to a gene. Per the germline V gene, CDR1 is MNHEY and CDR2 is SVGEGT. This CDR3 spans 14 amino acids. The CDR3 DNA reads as TGTGCCAGCAGACCGACAGGGTCTAACTATGGCTACACCTTC. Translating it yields CASRPTGSNYGYTF.

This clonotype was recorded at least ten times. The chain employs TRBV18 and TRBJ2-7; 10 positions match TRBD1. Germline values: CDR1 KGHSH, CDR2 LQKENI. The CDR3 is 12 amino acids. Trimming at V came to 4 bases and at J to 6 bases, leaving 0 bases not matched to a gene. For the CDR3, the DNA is TGTGCCAGCTCACGGACAGGGGGCGAGCAGTACGTC. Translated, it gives CASSRTGGEQYV.

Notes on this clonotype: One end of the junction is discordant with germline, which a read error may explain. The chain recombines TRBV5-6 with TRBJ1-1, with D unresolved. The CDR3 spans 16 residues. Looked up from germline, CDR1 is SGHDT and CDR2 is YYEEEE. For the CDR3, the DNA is TGTGCCAGTAGCTCCTATCAGGACTGGTTCGTCGCTGAAGCTTTCTTT. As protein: CASSSYQDWFVAEAFF. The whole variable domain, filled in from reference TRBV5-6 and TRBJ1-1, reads DAGVTQSPTHLIKTRGQQVTLRCSPKSGHDTVSWYQQALGQGPQFIFQYYEEEERQRGNFPDRFSGHQFPNYSSELNVNALLLGDSALYLCASSSYQDWFVAEAFFGQGTRLTVV.

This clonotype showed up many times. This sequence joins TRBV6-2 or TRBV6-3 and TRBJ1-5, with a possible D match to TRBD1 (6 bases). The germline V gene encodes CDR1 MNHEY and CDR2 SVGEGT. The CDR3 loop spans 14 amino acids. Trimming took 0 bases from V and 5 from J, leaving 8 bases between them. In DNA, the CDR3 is TGTGCCAGCAGTTACTCGGGGGGGCATCAGCCCCAGCATTTT. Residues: CASSYSGGHQPQHF.

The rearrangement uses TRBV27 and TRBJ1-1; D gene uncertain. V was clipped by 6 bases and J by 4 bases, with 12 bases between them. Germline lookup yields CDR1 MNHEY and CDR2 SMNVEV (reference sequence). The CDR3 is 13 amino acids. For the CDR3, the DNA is TGTGCCAGCAGAGCAATAGTGGGCACTGAAGCTTTCTTT. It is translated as CASRAIVGTEAFF.